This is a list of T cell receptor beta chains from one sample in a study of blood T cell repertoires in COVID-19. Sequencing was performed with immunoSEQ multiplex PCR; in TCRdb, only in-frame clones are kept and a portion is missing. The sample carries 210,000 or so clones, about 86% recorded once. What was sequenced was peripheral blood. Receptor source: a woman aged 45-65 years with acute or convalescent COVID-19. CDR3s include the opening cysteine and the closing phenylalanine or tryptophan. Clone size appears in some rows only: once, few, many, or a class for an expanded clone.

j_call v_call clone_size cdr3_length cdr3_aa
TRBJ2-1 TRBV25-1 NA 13 CASSESSDNEQFF
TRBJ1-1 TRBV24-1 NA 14 CATSGSDSTMVAFF
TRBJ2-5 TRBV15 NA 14 CATSRIDSARTQYF
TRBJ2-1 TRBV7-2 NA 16 CASSFQRGQGIDEQFF
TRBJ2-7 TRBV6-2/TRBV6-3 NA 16 CASSYELAGGMNEQYF
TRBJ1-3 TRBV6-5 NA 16 CASSLVGVRGGNTIYF
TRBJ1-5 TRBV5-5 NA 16 CASSLAAGIANQPQHF
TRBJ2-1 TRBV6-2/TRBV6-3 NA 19 CASSYPTSGRVGSYNEQFF
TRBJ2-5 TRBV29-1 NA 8 CSVPAQYF
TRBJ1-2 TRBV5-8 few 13 CASSLAVNYGYTF
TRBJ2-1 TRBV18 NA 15 CASSPPGFPYNEQFF
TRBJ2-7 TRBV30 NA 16 CAWSGGSGTTYYEQYF
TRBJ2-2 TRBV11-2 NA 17 CASSLDAWSEGTGELFF
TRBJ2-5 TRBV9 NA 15 CASSAHGQLQETQYF
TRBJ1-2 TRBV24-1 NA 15 CATSDWTGGNYGYTF
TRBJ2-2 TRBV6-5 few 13 CASSNRGRGELFF
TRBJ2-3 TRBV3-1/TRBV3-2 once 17 CASSHPKVSIGTDTQYF
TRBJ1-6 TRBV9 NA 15 CASSVETGENSPLHF
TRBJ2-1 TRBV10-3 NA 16 CAISGSGGQGDNEQFF
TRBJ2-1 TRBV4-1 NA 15 CASSPGVARYNEQFF
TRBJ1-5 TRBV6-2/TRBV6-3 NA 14 CASSYNSGNQPQHF
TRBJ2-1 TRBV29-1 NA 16 CSVAGKGDTRYNEQFF
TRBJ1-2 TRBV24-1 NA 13 CATSVQGPYGYTF
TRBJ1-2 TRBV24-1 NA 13 CATSELDAKGYTF
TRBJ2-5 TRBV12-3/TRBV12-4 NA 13 CASSPQVGGTQYF
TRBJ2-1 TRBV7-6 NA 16 CASSSRLAGGYDEQFF
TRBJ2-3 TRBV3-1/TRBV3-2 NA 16 CASSPGLAGRTDTQYF
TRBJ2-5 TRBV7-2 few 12 CASSPTGETQYF
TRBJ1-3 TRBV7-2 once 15 CASSLLGDSGNTIYF